These 14 T cell receptor beta chains originate from one sample sequenced in a study of blood T cells in healthy people across ages. A J-beta primer mix and a sample-barcoded 5' primer were used in a second PCR of roughly 6 to 12 cycles. TCRdb used MiXCR to reprocess the 5' RACE reads, holding one entry per CDR3 protein. The table includes hundreds of thousands of distinct CDR3 sequences, under 30% detected once. A further study also used this sample, focusing on T cells of mothers and their children.

The source material was blood. The source is a boy between 10 and 17 years old in good health.

This clonotype showed up just a few times. The rearrangement uses TRBV20-1 and TRBJ1-1; D gene ambiguous. Trimming took 3 bases from V and 3 from J, leaving 14 bases between them. This CDR3 spans 14 amino acids. The germline V gene has CDR1 DFQATT and CDR2 SNEGSKA (reference sequence). The CDR3: CSASRPGTHTEAFF. The CDR3 DNA is TGCAGTGCTAGCCGGCCGGGTACCCACACTGAAGCTTTCTTT.

The V and J genes are TRBV15 and TRBJ1-2; 8 nucleotides line up with TRBD1. CDR1 LNHNV and CDR2 YYDKDF come from the germline V gene (reference sequence). CDR3 length: 16 residues. V trimming: 0 bases; J trimming: 3 bases; junction bases outside the gene matches: 6. The CDR3 DNA is TGTGCCACCAGCAGAGATTTGGGACAGGTAGACTATGGCTACACCTTC. Protein: CATSRDLGQVDYGYTF.

The chain is built from TRBV15 and TRBJ2-5, with D possibly TRBD2 on 6 matching bases. The CDR3 is made up of 13 amino acids. V was cut by 7 bases and J by 2 bases, with 11 bases left in between. CDR1 is LNHNV, CDR2 YYDKDF, per germline (reference sequence). This chain's CDR3 is CATNPREQETQYF. CDR3 in DNA: TGTGCCACCAACCCTCGGGAGCAAGAGACCCAGTACTTC.

This clonotype appeared a few times. This chain joins TRBV4-3 and TRBJ1-5; a possible D gene is TRBD1 (5 bases). The V gene lost 0 bases and the J gene lost 4 bases, with 10 bases spanning the gap. CDR3 length equals 15 residues. The germline gives CDR1 LGHNA, CDR2 YSLEER. DNA of the CDR3: TGCGCCAGCAGCCAAGATTGGAGGGGAAATCAGCCCCAGCATTTT. It codes for CASSQDWRGNQPQHF.

This clonotype was observed many times. CDR3 sequence reads: CASSSRQTASEKLFF. Here the CDR3 DNA reads TGTGCCAGCAGTTCCAGACAGACGGCATCCGAAAAACTGTTTTTT. The chain carries TRBV28 and TRBJ1-4, with D perhaps TRBD1 (5 bases). CDR3 length: 15 amino acids. V lost 4 bases, J lost 8 bases, and 17 bases lay in between. The V gene's germline CDR1 is MDHEN and CDR2 SYDVKM.

This chain links TRBV14 with TRBJ2-5; 10 bases agree with TRBD2. This CDR3 spans 16 amino acids. Germline CDR1 reads SGHDN; CDR2 reads FVKESK. The ends lost 1 base at V and 1 base at J; junction bases unmatched: 3. CDR3 coding DNA: TGTGCCAGCAGCCAAGGGACTAGCGGAATCCAAGAGACCCAGTACTTC. As protein: CASSQGTSGIQETQYF.

J is TRBJ1-6 and V is TRBV27, with a weak D call TRBD1 (5 bases). This CDR3 has 16 amino acids. The germline V and J ends were trimmed by 5 bases and 2 bases, with 13 bases remaining between them. Germline V gene data show CDR1 as MNHEY and CDR2 as SMNVEV (reference sequence). The CDR3 DNA sequence: TGTGCCAGCAGTCCGGGACCAGACCCCTATAATTCACCCCTCCACTTT. Its translation is CASSPGPDPYNSPLHF.

As concerns this clonotype: One junction end does not reproduce the germline sequence, and a read error may be involved. The chain is built from TRBV9 and TRBJ2-5; TRBD2 agrees at 8 bases. Germline V gives CDR1 SGDLS, CDR2 YYNGEE. This CDR3 has 13 residues. The CDR3 here is CAGSPGGRETQYF. CDR3 DNA sequence: TGTGCCGGCAGCCCGGGAGGGAGAGAGACCCAGTACTTC.

This clonotype was seen at least ten times. The chain employs TRBV29-1 and TRBJ1-2; D uncertain. This CDR3 is 13 amino acids long. V was cut by 3 bases and J by 2 bases, with 10 bases left in between. Germline CDR1 and CDR2: SQVTM and ANQGSEA. The CDR3 sequence is CSVEGRYNYGYTF. CDR3 coding DNA: TGCAGCGTTGAGGGGAGATACAACTATGGCTACACCTTC.

The V gene is TRBV29-1, the J gene TRBJ1-1, with D unresolved. The V end lost 3 bases, the J end lost 7 bases, and 12 bases lay between the germline ends. Germline V lookup: CDR1 SQVTM, CDR2 ANQGSEA. The CDR3 has 12 residues. CDR3 DNA sequence: TGCAGCGTTGAGGGGTCAGAGGTTGAAGCTTTCTTT. Translation gives CSVEGSEVEAFF.

This clonotype occurred a few times. J is TRBJ2-2 and V is TRBV4-1, with 9 positions matching TRBD1. The CDR3 covers 17 residues. In germline, CDR1 is MGHRA, CDR2 YSYEKL. V lost 3 bases, J lost 1 base, and 6 bases stayed unmatched. The CDR3 DNA reads TGCGCCAGCAGCCAGGTGGGGACAGGGAGGAACACCGGGGAGCTGTTTTTT. As protein: CASSQVGTGRNTGELFF.

The chain employs TRBV7-2 and TRBJ1-5; D is perhaps TRBD1 (5 bases). V shed 1 base and J shed 0 bases, with 7 bases lying between them. This CDR3 comprises 15 residues. The V gene's germline CDR1 is SGHTA and CDR2 FQGNSA. Written as DNA, the CDR3 is TGTGCCAGCAGCTTAGGGACACTTAGCAATCAGCCCCAGCATTTT. It encodes CASSLGTLSNQPQHF. The full variable domain, completed using reference TRBV7-2 and TRBJ1-5, is GAGVSQSPSNKVTEKGKDVELRCDPISGHTALYWYRQSLGQGLEFLIYFQGNSAPDKSGLPSDRFSAERTGGSVSTLTIQRTQQEDSAVYLCASSLGTLSNQPQHFGDGTRLSIL.

V usage is TRBV6-2 or TRBV6-3 and J usage is TRBJ2-5; D perhaps matches TRBD2 (6 bases). Trimming shortened V by 2 bases and J by 5 bases, and 9 bases separated the two germline ends. The CDR3 contains 13 residues. CDR1 and CDR2 (germline): MNHEY, SVGEGT. CDR3 coding DNA: TGTGCCAGCAGTTACGGAGGGGTCGAGACCCAGTACTTC. It codes for CASSYGGVETQYF.

The chain recombines TRBV7-9 with TRBJ2-1, with 8 bases that match TRBD2. Germline assignment: CDR1 SEHNR and CDR2 FQNEAQ (reference sequence). The CDR3 loop spans 16 amino acids. With V trimmed by 0 bases and J by 7 bases, 8 bases remained unmatched. The CDR3 here is CASSLAGLAGLNEQFF. The CDR3, as DNA: TGTGCCAGCAGCTTAGCTGGACTAGCCGGGTTAAATGAGCAGTTCTTC.